This is a list of T cell receptor beta chains from one sample in a study of T cell responses to AZD1222 COVID-19 vaccine. Using immunoSEQ multiplex PCR, the repertoire was profiled, and TCRdb retains in-frame clones only, with some absent. Of some 280,000 clones in the sample, 85% to 95% were seen once. The specimen was peripheral blood, collected 28 days after the second AZD1222 dose. The receptors were gathered from an adult who received the AZD1222 COVID-19 vaccine. CDR3s include the opening cysteine and the closing phenylalanine or tryptophan. D genes are given only for firm matches. Where a row states a size, it is once, few, many or the class of an expanded clone; other rows omit it.

V gene: TRBV2
CDR3 length: 15
J gene: TRBJ2-1
clone size: -
D gene: -
CDR3 protein: CASKADPGLGPAQFF
CDR3 DNA: TGTGCCAGCAAAGCCGATCCGGGACTGGGGCCGGCGCAGTTCTTC

V gene: TRBV28
CDR3 length: 16
J gene: TRBJ2-3
clone size: -
D gene: TRBD2
CDR3 protein: CASSFTSGISTDTQYF
CDR3 DNA: TGTGCCAGCAGCTTTACTAGCGGGATTTCCACAGATACGCAGTATTTT

V gene: TRBV11-2
CDR3 length: 14
J gene: TRBJ2-3
clone size: -
D gene: TRBD2
CDR3 protein: CASTLADHRDTQYF
CDR3 DNA: TGTGCCAGCACGCTAGCGGACCACCGGGATACGCAGTATTTT

V gene: TRBV7-3
CDR3 length: 14
J gene: TRBJ2-7
clone size: -
D gene: TRBD2
CDR3 protein: CASSSTSASYEQYF
CDR3 DNA: TGTGCCAGCAGCTCGACTAGCGCAAGCTACGAGCAGTACTTC

V gene: TRBV5-6
CDR3 length: 14
J gene: TRBJ2-1
clone size: -
D gene: -
CDR3 protein: CASSSPGPGNEQFF
CDR3 DNA: TGTGCCAGCAGCTCCCCGGGACCCGGGAATGAGCAGTTCTTC

V gene: TRBV10-3
CDR3 length: 13
J gene: TRBJ1-1
clone size: -
D gene: -
CDR3 protein: CAIKVQRNTEAFF
CDR3 DNA: TGTGCCATCAAAGTACAGCGGAACACTGAAGCTTTCTTT

V gene: TRBV28
CDR3 length: 13
J gene: TRBJ1-2
clone size: -
D gene: TRBD1
CDR3 protein: CASSWIRTGEKTF
CDR3 DNA: TGTGCCAGCAGTTGGATTCGGACAGGGGAAAAAACCTTC

V gene: TRBV9
CDR3 length: 15
J gene: TRBJ2-1
clone size: -
D gene: TRBD2
CDR3 protein: CASSVLGTSSYEQFF
CDR3 DNA: TGTGCCAGCAGCGTATTAGGGACTAGCTCATATGAGCAGTTCTTC

V gene: TRBV28
CDR3 length: 14
J gene: TRBJ2-7
clone size: -
D gene: TRBD1
CDR3 protein: CASSTPGGSYEQYF
CDR3 DNA: TGTGCCAGCAGTACCCCAGGGGGCTCGTACGAGCAGTACTTC

V gene: TRBV18
CDR3 length: 14
J gene: TRBJ1-5
clone size: once
D gene: -
CDR3 protein: CASSGGSSNQPQHF
CDR3 DNA: TGTGCCAGCTCGGGCGGGTCGAGCAATCAGCCCCAGCATTTT

V gene: TRBV7-3
CDR3 length: 15
J gene: TRBJ2-3
clone size: -
D gene: -
CDR3 protein: CASSSEAISTDTQYF
CDR3 DNA: TGTGCCAGCAGCAGCGAAGCGATTAGCACAGATACGCAGTATTTT

V gene: TRBV28
CDR3 length: 12
J gene: TRBJ2-1
clone size: -
D gene: -
CDR3 protein: CASGSAYNEQFF
CDR3 DNA: TGTGCCAGCGGGAGCGCCTACAATGAGCAGTTCTTC

V gene: TRBV5-1
CDR3 length: 11
J gene: TRBJ2-7
clone size: -
D gene: TRBD1
CDR3 protein: CASSSDRELYF
CDR3 DNA: TGCGCCAGCAGCTCGGACAGGGAACTGTACTTC

V gene: TRBV11-3
CDR3 length: 14
J gene: TRBJ2-7
clone size: -
D gene: -
CDR3 protein: CASKLGRRAYEQYF
CDR3 DNA: TGTGCCAGCAAACTGGGGCGGCGGGCCTACGAGCAGTACTTC

V gene: TRBV28
CDR3 length: 14
J gene: TRBJ1-1
clone size: -
D gene: TRBD1
CDR3 protein: CASSSGQMNTEAFF
CDR3 DNA: TGTGCCAGCAGTTCGGGACAGATGAACACTGAAGCTTTCTTT

V gene: TRBV27
CDR3 length: 14
J gene: TRBJ2-7
clone size: -
D gene: -
CDR3 protein: CASRQSESSYEQYF
CDR3 DNA: TGTGCCAGCCGACAATCCGAATCCTCCTACGAGCAGTACTTC

V gene: TRBV7-2
CDR3 length: 15
J gene: TRBJ1-2
clone size: -
D gene: -
CDR3 protein: CASSLDSLPLRGYTF
CDR3 DNA: TGTGCCAGCAGCCTGGACAGTTTACCGCTTCGGGGCTACACCTTC

V gene: TRBV18
CDR3 length: 14
J gene: TRBJ2-3
clone size: once
D gene: TRBD2
CDR3 protein: CASSPALAGDTQYF
CDR3 DNA: TGTGCCAGCTCACCTGCGCTAGCGGGAGATACGCAGTATTTT

V gene: TRBV5-1
CDR3 length: 14
J gene: TRBJ2-7
clone size: -
D gene: TRBD1
CDR3 protein: CASSPLDRGYEQYF
CDR3 DNA: TGCGCCAGCAGCCCCTTGGACAGGGGCTACGAGCAGTACTTC

V gene: TRBV5-5
CDR3 length: 15
J gene: TRBJ1-1
clone size: -
D gene: -
CDR3 protein: CASLVALGRDTEAFF
CDR3 DNA: TGTGCCAGCTTGGTAGCCCTGGGGAGGGACACTGAAGCTTTCTTT

V gene: TRBV30
CDR3 length: 13
J gene: TRBJ1-5
clone size: -
D gene: -
CDR3 protein: CAWSVGADQPQHF
CDR3 DNA: TGTGCCTGGAGTGTTGGGGCGGATCAGCCCCAGCATTTT

V gene: TRBV19
CDR3 length: 15
J gene: TRBJ2-3
clone size: -
D gene: -
CDR3 protein: CASSISGLSTDTQYF
CDR3 DNA: TGTGCCAGTAGTATTTCGGGTCTAAGCACAGATACGCAGTATTTT

V gene: TRBV6-5
CDR3 length: 13
J gene: TRBJ1-5
clone size: -
D gene: TRBD1
CDR3 protein: CASRRTGTQPQHF
CDR3 DNA: TGTGCCAGCAGGCGGACAGGGACGCAGCCCCAGCATTTT

V gene: TRBV28
CDR3 length: 15
J gene: TRBJ1-2
clone size: -
D gene: TRBD1
CDR3 protein: CASSSLEGQGRPYTF
CDR3 DNA: TGTGCCAGCAGTTCCCTCGAGGGACAGGGGAGACCCTACACCTTC

V gene: TRBV6-2/TRBV6-3
CDR3 length: 15
J gene: TRBJ1-6
clone size: -
D gene: -
CDR3 protein: CASGPGRNYNSPLHF
CDR3 DNA: TGTGCCAGCGGCCCGGGGAGGAACTATAATTCACCCCTCCACTTT

V gene: TRBV2
CDR3 length: 11
J gene: TRBJ2-7
clone size: -
D gene: -
CDR3 protein: CASSWGREQYF
CDR3 DNA: TGTGCCAGCAGTTGGGGGCGGGAGCAGTACTTC

V gene: TRBV5-1
CDR3 length: 13
J gene: TRBJ1-1
clone size: once
D gene: -
CDR3 protein: CASSLRQDTEAFF
CDR3 DNA: TGCGCCAGCAGCCTAAGACAGGACACTGAAGCTTTCTTT

V gene: TRBV7-3
CDR3 length: 13
J gene: TRBJ1-1
clone size: -
D gene: -
CDR3 protein: CASSLSRGTEAFF
CDR3 DNA: TGTGCCAGCAGCCTGAGCCGCGGGACTGAAGCTTTCTTT

V gene: TRBV6-2/TRBV6-3
CDR3 length: 14
J gene: TRBJ2-1
clone size: few
D gene: -
CDR3 protein: CASSYKVVYNEQFF
CDR3 DNA: TGTGCCAGCAGTTACAAAGTAGTTTACAATGAGCAGTTCTTC

V gene: TRBV19
CDR3 length: 14
J gene: TRBJ1-5
clone size: -
D gene: -
CDR3 protein: CASSIRGSNQPQHF
CDR3 DNA: TGTGCCAGTAGTATTCGAGGCAGCAATCAGCCCCAGCATTTT

V gene: TRBV20-1
CDR3 length: 11
J gene: TRBJ1-2
clone size: -
D gene: -
CDR3 protein: CSAGGQYGYTF
CDR3 DNA: TGCAGTGCTGGAGGACAGTATGGCTACACCTTC

V gene: TRBV28
CDR3 length: 14
J gene: TRBJ2-2
clone size: -
D gene: TRBD1
CDR3 protein: CASRQGALTGELFF
CDR3 DNA: TGTGCCAGCCGACAGGGGGCCTTGACCGGGGAGCTGTTTTTT

V gene: TRBV7-9
CDR3 length: 14
J gene: TRBJ2-1
clone size: -
D gene: -
CDR3 protein: CASSARTLTNEQFF
CDR3 DNA: TGTGCCAGCAGCGCCCGGACCCTGACGAATGAGCAGTTCTTC

V gene: TRBV24-1
CDR3 length: 15
J gene: TRBJ1-1
clone size: -
D gene: TRBD1
CDR3 protein: CATSDHRQGVTEAFF
CDR3 DNA: TGTGCCACCAGTGACCACCGACAGGGGGTCACTGAAGCTTTCTTT

V gene: TRBV2
CDR3 length: 15
J gene: TRBJ1-5
clone size: -
D gene: TRBD1
CDR3 protein: CASSDGQGMAQPQHF
CDR3 DNA: TGTGCCAGCAGTGACGGACAGGGGATGGCTCAGCCCCAGCATTTT

V gene: TRBV28
CDR3 length: 15
J gene: TRBJ2-5
clone size: -
D gene: TRBD1
CDR3 protein: CASSLPGRGLETQYF
CDR3 DNA: TGTGCCAGCAGTTTACCTGGCAGGGGGCTGGAGACCCAGTACTTC

V gene: TRBV5-8
CDR3 length: 12
J gene: TRBJ2-1
clone size: -
D gene: TRBD1
CDR3 protein: CASRQGQGEQFF
CDR3 DNA: TGTGCCAGCAGACAGGGGCAGGGTGAGCAGTTCTTC